This record covers a single TCR beta chain. Its cognate antigen is unknown. The assay ran at deep level. Replicate PCRs run on sorted subsets employed approximately 0.2 ug DNA, 30,000 to 35,000 T cell genomes. The assay was immunoSEQ multiplex PCR, and TCRdb's table has in-frame clones only and misses some. The sample shows 2 million to 2.5 million clones, about 90% of them seen only once. This specimen belongs to a study of shared clonotypes between healthy human individuals. The CDR3 is 15 amino acids. Deletions cut 2 bases from V and 0 bases from J, with 8 bases between. Germline V lookup: CDR1 MDHEN, CDR2 SYDVKM. General observations from the study: Clonotypes that were shared across a few donors made up around 5.5% of naive CD4 clonotypes. The small donor group covered limited genetic and exposure diversity.

Sequenced material: naive CD4+ T cells from PBMCs. The subset was: CD45RA+ positively selected. The sequence derives from a man younger than 35 in good health. Some clones in this sample may be carry-over from other donors' samples. V usage is TRBV28 and J usage is TRBJ2-4; the D call may be TRBD1 or TRBD2 (5 bases each). CDR3 bases: TGTGCCAGCAGTTTAGGGGGTATAGCCAAAAACATTCAGTACTTC. Its translation is CASSLGGIAKNIQYF.